Presented here are 27 T cell receptor beta chains from one specimen sequenced in a study of blood T cell repertoires in COVID-19. Clones were sequenced by immunoSEQ multiplex PCR, and TCRdb holds only the in-frame ones, with some missing. The data contain roughly 200,000 clones, roughly 80% of them singletons. The sample was peripheral blood. The receptors here all came from a woman of 80 years or more with COVID-19, enrolled during active disease.

V and J are TRBV2 and TRBJ2-4, with TRBD2 matching over 10 bases. The CDR3 extends over 14 amino acids. CDR1 and CDR2 (germline): SNHLY, FYNNEI. Trimming removed 5 bases from V and 7 bases from J; junction bases left unmatched: 5. The CDR3 sequence: CASSRGLASNIQYF. The CDR3 DNA is TGTGCCAGCAGTCGGGGACTAGCGTCGAACATTCAGTACTTC.

The chain is built from TRBV6-2 or TRBV6-3 and TRBJ1-3; D ambiguous. The CDR3 consists of 14 residues. Germline values: CDR1 MNHEY, CDR2 SVGEGT. Trimming cost V 2 bases and J 0 bases, with 5 bases left between them. Here the CDR3 reads CASSYGGSGNTIYF. The CDR3 nucleotides are TGTGCCAGCAGTTACGGAGGCTCTGGAAACACCATATATTTT.

V is TRBV15 and J is TRBJ2-5; TRBD2 matches at 7 bases. The CDR3 covers 13 residues. The V gene's germline CDR1 is LNHNV and CDR2 YYDKDF (reference sequence). The V gene end was trimmed by 8 bases and the J gene end by 2 bases; junction bases not matched to a gene: 5. The CDR3: CATGVGGQETQYF. The CDR3 DNA reads TGTGCCACCGGGGTGGGGGGGCAAGAGACCCAGTACTTC.

This chain links TRBV6-5 with TRBJ2-2, with 7 bases matching TRBD2. The CDR3 contains 14 residues. J was trimmed by 5 bases and V by 4 bases; bases with no gene match: 4. Germline-derived CDR1 and CDR2 are MNHEY and SVGAGI. As DNA, the CDR3 is TGTGCCAGCAGTTCTATGGGGGGGACCGGGGAGCTGTTTTTT. Protein: CASSSMGGTGELFF.

The V gene is TRBV6-6, the J gene TRBJ1-4; a possible D gene is TRBD1 (5 bases). The CDR3 length is 15 residues. Germline CDR1 is MNHNY and CDR2 is SVGAGI (reference sequence). Trimming took 7 bases from V and 1 from J, leaving 13 bases between them. This CDR3 reads CASNHVRVTNEKLFF. The CDR3 nucleotides read TGTGCCAGCAACCACGTCAGGGTAACTAATGAAAAACTGTTTTTT.

This clone appeared once. The chain is built from TRBV7-8 and TRBJ1-2, with D maybe TRBD1 (5 bases). CDR3 length: 12 amino acids. Germline CDR1 reads SGHVS; CDR2 reads FQNEAQ. V was pared by 5 bases and J by 5 bases, with 9 bases between. In DNA, the CDR3 is TGTGCCAGCAGCCGCGGGGGGTATGGCTACACCTTC. It specifies CASSRGGYGYTF.

The CDR3 sequence: CASRPSGAYEQYF. In DNA form, the CDR3 reads TGTGCCAGCAGACCTTCCGGGGCCTACGAGCAGTACTTC. The genes are TRBV6-6 and TRBJ2-7; a weak D match, TRBD2 (5 bases). Germline loops: CDR1 MNHNY, CDR2 SVGAGI (reference sequence). Trimming left V 6 bases short and J 2 bases short, with 11 bases between. CDR3 length: 13 amino acids.

V gene TRBV3-1 (or the pseudogene TRBV3-2) combines with J gene TRBJ1-1, with a possible D match to TRBD1 (6 bases). V was shortened by 3 bases and J by 4 bases, with 9 bases between the two germline ends. CDR3 length: 13 amino acids. CDR1 and CDR2 from the germline V gene are LGHDT and YNNKEL (reference sequence). The CDR3 here is CASSHTGTTEAFF. The DNA of the CDR3 is TGTGCCAGCAGCCATACAGGGACCACTGAAGCTTTCTTT.

The table lists this clone with a count of one. The V gene is TRBV29-1, the J gene TRBJ1-2, with D hard to call. There are 13 residues in the CDR3. The germline V gene encodes CDR1 SQVTM and CDR2 ANQGSEA. Trimming stripped 4 bases from V and 2 bases from J, with 11 bases between. In nucleotides, the CDR3 is TGCAGCGTTGCTCGCGGAACCAACTATGGCTACACCTTC. Protein sequence: CSVARGTNYGYTF.

The CDR3 spells CASSEWGGQPNEKLFF. CDR3 DNA: TGTGCCAGCAGCGAATGGGGGGGACAACCTAATGAAAAACTGTTTTTT. This chain links TRBV5-8 with TRBJ1-4; possible D gene TRBD1, 6 bases. The V and J ends lost 4 bases and 3 bases respectively, with 16 bases between them. The germline V gene has CDR1 SGHTS and CDR2 YDEGEE. The CDR3 has 16 residues.

The chain combines TRBV15 with TRBJ1-2, with D perhaps TRBD1 (6 bases). Trimming left V 3 bases short and J 3 bases short, with 11 bases between. The CDR3 is 14 amino acids. The germline V gene has CDR1 LNHNV and CDR2 YYDKDF (reference sequence). CDR3 sequence: CATSRPGTYYGYTF. CDR3 bases: TGTGCCACCAGCAGGCCCGGGACATACTATGGCTACACCTTC.

This chain uses TRBV12-3 or TRBV12-4 with TRBJ2-7; D not certain. This CDR3 has 11 residues. V lost 5 bases, J lost 6 bases, and 8 bases lay in between. In nucleotides, the CDR3 is TGTGCCAGCAGTCCCCGCGTCGAGCAGTACTTC. Translated, it gives CASSPRVEQYF.

This chain links TRBV6-5 with TRBJ2-4; D uncertain. CDR3 length: 13 residues. The V end lost 0 bases, the J end lost 7 bases, and 7 bases lay between the germline ends. Germline V CDR1 and CDR2: MNHEY, SVGAGI. The CDR3 is CASSYSAQNIQYF. CDR3 nucleotides: TGTGCCAGCAGTTACTCGGCCCAGAACATTCAGTACTTC.

V gene TRBV11-1 combines with J gene TRBJ2-1; weak D call: TRBD2 (5 bases). This CDR3 has 12 residues. The V end was cut by 3 bases, the J end by 6 bases, with 6 bases between. Germline CDR1 is SGHAT and CDR2 is FQDESV (reference sequence). The CDR3 DNA reads TGTGCCAGCAGCTTCGCGGGCAATGAGCAGTTCTTC. Translation gives CASSFAGNEQFF.

V is TRBV3-1 (or the pseudogene TRBV3-2) and J is TRBJ2-5, with D unresolved. The germline CDR1 and CDR2 sequences are LGHDT and YNNKEL (reference sequence). The CDR3 sequence is 13 residues long. Trimming shortened V by 4 bases and J by 5 bases, and 11 bases separated the two germline ends. CDR3 amino acids: CASSLAAAETQYF. DNA for the CDR3: TGTGCCAGCAGCCTTGCGGCGGCGGAGACCCAGTACTTC.

The DNA of the CDR3 is TGTGCCAGCAGTTTAACGGGAGGTGGCAATCAGCCCCAGCATTTT. Translated: CASSLTGGGNQPQHF. J is TRBJ1-5 and V is TRBV6-2 or TRBV6-3; no reliable D call. CDR3 size: 15 residues. Trimming stripped 4 bases from V and 2 bases from J, with 12 bases between. Germline CDR1 MNHEY, CDR2 SVGEGT.

The CDR3 sequence: CASSPSYDTYNEQFF. As DNA, the CDR3 is TGTGCCAGCAGTCCCTCATACGACACCTACAATGAGCAGTTCTTC. The chain recombines TRBV28 with TRBJ2-1, with no clear D. This CDR3 is 15 amino acids long. Trimming left V 5 bases short and J 2 bases short, with 13 bases between. The V gene's germline CDR1 is MDHEN and CDR2 SYDVKM.

This chain's CDR3 is CASSYGQYSNQPQHF. Written as DNA, the CDR3 is TGTGCCAGCAGTTATGGACAGTATAGCAATCAGCCCCAGCATTTT. The chain is built from TRBV6-6 and TRBJ1-5; D is perhaps TRBD1 (6 bases). V lost 3 bases and J 0 bases, leaving 9 bases between the germline ends. The CDR3 is made up of 15 amino acids. Germline loops: CDR1 MNHNY, CDR2 SVGAGI (reference sequence).

The chain couples TRBV19 to TRBJ1-2; perhaps TRBD1 as D (5 bases). Germline values: CDR1 LNHDA, CDR2 SQIVND (reference sequence). Trimming took off 7 bases at V and 4 bases at J, with 13 bases between the two ends. This CDR3 has 13 amino acids. The CDR3 reads CASTPGFFYGYTF. CDR3 DNA: TGTGCCAGTACCCCAGGGTTTTTCTATGGCTACACCTTC. The full variable domain, its missing parts supplied by reference TRBV19 and TRBJ1-2, is DGGITQSPKYLFRKEGQNVTLSCEQNLNHDAMYWYRQDPGQGLRLIYYSQIVNDFQKGDIAEGYSVSREKKESFPLTVTSAQKNPTAFYLCASTPGFFYGYTFGSGTRLTVV.

The CDR3 region has the DNA TGTGCCAGCAGTTACTCCGGGACTAAGACAGATACGCAGTATTTT. Translated: CASSYSGTKTDTQYF. The chain couples TRBV6-5 to TRBJ2-3, with 7 bases fitting TRBD2. The CDR3 sequence is 15 residues long. Trimming cost V 0 bases and J 3 bases; bases outside gene matches: 3. Germline assignment: CDR1 MNHEY and CDR2 SVGAGI.

This chain uses TRBV18 with TRBJ1-3; D possibly corresponds to TRBD1 (5 bases). Germline CDR1 is KGHSH and CDR2 is LQKENI. Trimming removed 2 bases from V and 0 bases from J, with 14 bases in between. The CDR3 loop spans 17 amino acids. CDR3 nucleotides: TGTGCCAGCTCACCAGGGCAGGGCATGGGCTCTGGAAACACCATATATTTT. Translating it yields CASSPGQGMGSGNTIYF.

This chain connects TRBV10-3 to TRBJ2-7; TRBD2 matches at 9 bases. CDR3 length: 12 amino acids. From germline, CDR1 is ENHRY and CDR2 SYGVKD. After removal of 5 bases from V and 6 bases from J, the junction contained 2 bases not matched to a gene. The CDR3 loop reads CAISSTSGEQYF. As DNA, the CDR3 is TGTGCCATCAGTTCGACTAGCGGCGAGCAGTACTTC.

The chain carries TRBV5-1 and TRBJ1-1; the D gene is possibly TRBD1 (6 bases). The germline V gene has CDR1 SGHRS and CDR2 YFSETQ. V was clipped by 0 bases and J by 8 bases, with 20 bases between them. This CDR3 contains 16 residues. Here the CDR3 DNA reads TGCGCCAGCAGCTTGGCCGGGGGGCGCGTTTTCCAGGAAGCTTTCTTT. Its translation is CASSLAGGRVFQEAFF.

The chain links TRBV30 to TRBJ1-4; TRBD1 matches at 9 bases. CDR3 length equals 15 residues. CDR1 is GTSNPN, CDR2 SVGIG, per germline (reference sequence). V shed 1 base, J shed 3 bases, and the junction held 3 bases outside the gene matches. The CDR3 nucleotides are TGTGCCTGGAGTGAGACAGGGGGTCCTAATGAAAAACTGTTTTTT. Translating gives CAWSETGGPNEKLFF.

This clone was detected a few times. The CDR3 DNA reads TGCGCCAGCAGCCAAATACGGCAGGTGGGTGGCTACACCTTC. This sequence encodes CASSQIRQVGGYTF. The chain links TRBV4-1 to TRBJ1-2; D is ambiguous. Germline assignment: CDR1 MGHRA and CDR2 YSYEKL. Trimming shortened V by 2 bases and J by 7 bases, and 14 bases separated the two germline ends. The CDR3 covers 14 residues.

V usage is TRBV6-5 and J usage is TRBJ2-2; 8 bases are shared with TRBD1. The CDR3 loop spans 15 amino acids. V trimming: 6 bases; J trimming: 5 bases; junction bases outside the gene matches: 8. Germline values: CDR1 MNHEY, CDR2 SVGAGI. The CDR3 region has the DNA TGTGCCAGCAGCATCAGGGGGCAAAGAACCGGGGAGCTGTTTTTT. It encodes CASSIRGQRTGELFF.

The sample holds many counts of this clone. The chain has TRBV18 and TRBJ2-1; D is perhaps TRBD2 (6 bases). The ends were cut back, 3 bases at V and 4 bases at J, with 10 bases in the middle. The germline CDR1 and CDR2 sequences are KGHSH and LQKENI. CDR3 length: 14 residues. The DNA for the CDR3 is TGTGCCAGCTCACCGACGGGGGTTTACAATGAGCAGTTCTTC. The encoded protein is CASSPTGVYNEQFF.